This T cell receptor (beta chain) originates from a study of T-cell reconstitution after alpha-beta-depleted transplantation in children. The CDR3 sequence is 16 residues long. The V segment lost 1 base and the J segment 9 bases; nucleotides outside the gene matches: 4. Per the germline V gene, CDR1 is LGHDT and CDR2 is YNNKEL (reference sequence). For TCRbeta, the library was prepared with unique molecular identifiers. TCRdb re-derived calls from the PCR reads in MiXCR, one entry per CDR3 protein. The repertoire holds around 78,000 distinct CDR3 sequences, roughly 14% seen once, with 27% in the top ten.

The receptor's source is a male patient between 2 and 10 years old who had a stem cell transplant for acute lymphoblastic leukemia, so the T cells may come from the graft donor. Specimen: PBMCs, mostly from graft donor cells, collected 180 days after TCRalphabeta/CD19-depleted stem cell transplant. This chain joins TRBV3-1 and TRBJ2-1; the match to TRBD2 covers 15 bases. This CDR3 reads CASSQGGLAGGIEQFF. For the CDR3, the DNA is TGTGCCAGCAGCCAAGGGGGACTAGCGGGAGGTATTGAGCAGTTCTTC.